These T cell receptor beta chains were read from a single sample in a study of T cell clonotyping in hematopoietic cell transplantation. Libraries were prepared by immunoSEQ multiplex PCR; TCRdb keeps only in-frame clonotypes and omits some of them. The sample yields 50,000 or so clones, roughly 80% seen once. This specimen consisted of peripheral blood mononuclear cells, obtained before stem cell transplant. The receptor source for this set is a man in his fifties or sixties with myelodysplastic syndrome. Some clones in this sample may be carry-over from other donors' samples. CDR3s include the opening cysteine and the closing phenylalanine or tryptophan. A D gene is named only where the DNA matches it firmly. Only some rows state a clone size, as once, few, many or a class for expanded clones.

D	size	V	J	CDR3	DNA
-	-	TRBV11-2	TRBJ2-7	CASRVDYEQYF	TGTGCCAGCAGGGTCGACTACGAGCAGTACTTC
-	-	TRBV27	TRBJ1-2	CASSLVFGSSVYGYTF	TGTGCCAGCAGTTTAGTTTTCGGCAGTTCGGTGTATGGCTACACCTTC
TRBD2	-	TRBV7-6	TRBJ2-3	CASSFGVAGGYGTDTQYF	TGTGCCAGCAGCTTCGGAGTAGCGGGGGGGTACGGCACAGATACGCAGTATTTT
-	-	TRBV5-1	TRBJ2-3	CASSPGTGHTDTQYF	TGCGCCAGCAGCCCCGGTACAGGACACACAGATACGCAGTATTTT
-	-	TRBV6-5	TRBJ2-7	CASSYGRWESRRYF	TGTGCCAGCAGTTACGGCAGGTGGGAGAGCCGACGGTACTTC
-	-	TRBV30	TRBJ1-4	CAWSSRGELFF	TGTGCCTGGAGCTCCCGTGGTGAACTGTTTTTT
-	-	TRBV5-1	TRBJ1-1	CATKGGGLNTEAFF	TGCGCCACCAAAGGAGGAGGGCTGAACACTGAAGCTTTCTTT
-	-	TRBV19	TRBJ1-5	CASSSLGGGNQPQHF	TGTGCCAGTAGTTCCCTCGGGGGTGGCAATCAGCCCCAGCATTTT
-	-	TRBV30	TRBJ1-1	CAWSRQDTEAFF	TGTGCCTGGAGCAGACAGGACACTGAAGCTTTCTTT
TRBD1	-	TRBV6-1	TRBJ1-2	CASSETGQGIYGYTF	TGTGCCAGCAGTGAGACGGGACAGGGGATCTATGGCTACACCTTC
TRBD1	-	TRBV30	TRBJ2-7	CAWGRGQLTHEQYF	TGTGCCTGGGGAAGGGGACAGTTGACCCACGAGCAGTACTTC
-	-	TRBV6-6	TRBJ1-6	CASSSQNSPLHF	TGTGCCAGCAGTTCACAGAATTCACCCCTCCACTTT
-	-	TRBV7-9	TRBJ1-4	CASSSRQGTNEKLFF	TGTGCCAGCAGCTCCCGTCAGGGGACTAATGAAAAACTGTTTTTT
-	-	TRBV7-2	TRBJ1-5	CASSLGAGSSQPQHF	TGTGCCAGCAGCTTAGGAGCAGGGTCTAGTCAGCCCCAGCATTTT
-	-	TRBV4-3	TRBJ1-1	CASSQGFNRENTEAFF	TGCGCCAGCAGCCAAGGATTCAATAGAGAGAACACTGAAGCTTTCTTT
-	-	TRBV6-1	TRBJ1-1	CASSEVGRGEAFF	TGTGCCAGCAGTGAAGTGGGTCGAGGGGAAGCTTTCTTT
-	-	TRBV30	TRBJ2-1	CACLDGQSSYNEQFF	TGTGCCTGCCTAGACGGGCAGAGCTCCTACAATGAGCAGTTCTTC
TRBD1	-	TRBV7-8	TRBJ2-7	CASSLYRTGWNEQYF	TGTGCCAGCAGCTTATACCGGACAGGTTGGAACGAGCAGTACTTC
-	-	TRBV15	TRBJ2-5	CATSRDPETQYF	TGTGCCACCTCAAGAGATCCGGAGACCCAGTACTTC
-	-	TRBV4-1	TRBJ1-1	CASNAGGGQNTEAFF	TGCGCCAGCAATGCAGGAGGGGGGCAGAACACTGAAGCTTTCTTT
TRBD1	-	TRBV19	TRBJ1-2	CASSFRDSDFLGYTF	TGTGCCAGTAGTTTCCGGGACAGTGATTTTTTAGGCTACACCTTC
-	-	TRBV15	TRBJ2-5	CATSRVGETQYF	TGTGCCACCAGCAGAGTAGGAGAGACCCAGTACTTC
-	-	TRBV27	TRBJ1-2	CASSLSPLTGLGGGYTF	TGTGCCAGCAGTTTATCCCCGTTGACAGGCCTTGGGGGTGGCTACACCTTC
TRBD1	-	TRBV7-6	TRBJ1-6	CASSRGPGQSNSPLHF	TGTGCCAGCAGCAGGGGTCCGGGACAGTCTAATTCACCCCTCCACTTT
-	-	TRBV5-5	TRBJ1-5	CASSLEGPYQPQHF	TGTGCCAGCAGCTTAGAGGGGCCTTATCAGCCCCAGCATTTT
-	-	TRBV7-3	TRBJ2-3	CASSFQTGRDSTDTQYF	TGTGCCAGCAGCTTCCAGACAGGGAGGGACTCCACAGATACGCAGTATTTT
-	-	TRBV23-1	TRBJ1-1	CASSRKTPGRGDTEAFF	TGCGCCAGCAGCCGAAAGACTCCGGGCCGCGGGGACACTGAAGCTTTCTTT
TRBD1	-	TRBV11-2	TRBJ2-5	CASSYTPRGRRETQYF	TGTGCCAGCAGCTATACCCCCAGGGGGCGCAGGGAGACCCAGTACTTC
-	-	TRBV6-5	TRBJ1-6	CASSYWDNSPLHF	TGTGCCAGCAGTTACTGGGACAATTCACCCCTCCACTTT
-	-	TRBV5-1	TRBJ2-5	CASSLANQETQYF	TGCGCCAGCAGCTTGGCCAACCAAGAGACCCAGTACTTC
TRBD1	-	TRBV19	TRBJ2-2	CASSIRQGSTGELFF	TGTGCCAGTAGTATAAGACAGGGTTCCACCGGGGAGCTGTTTTTT
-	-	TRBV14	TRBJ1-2	CASSTHPNPDRHNYGYTF	TGTGCCAGCAGCACCCACCCAAACCCAGACAGGCATAACTATGGCTACACCTTC
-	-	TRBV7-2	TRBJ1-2	CASSLDKSGTNYGYTF	TGTGCCAGCAGCTTAGACAAAAGCGGGACTAACTATGGCTACACCTTC
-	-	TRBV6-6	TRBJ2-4	CASSYSTVLAKNIQYF	TGTGCCAGCAGTTATTCCACGGTCCTAGCCAAAAACATTCAGTACTTC
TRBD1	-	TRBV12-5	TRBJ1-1	CASETTGGTEAFF	TGTGCTAGTGAAACGACAGGGGGCACTGAAGCTTTCTTT
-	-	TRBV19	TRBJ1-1	CASSIPGNTEAFF	TGTGCCAGTAGTATTCCAGGGAACACTGAAGCTTTCTTT
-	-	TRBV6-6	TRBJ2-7	CASSNPSLSAYEQYF	TGTGCCAGCAGCAACCCCTCCTTGAGCGCCTACGAGCAGTACTTC
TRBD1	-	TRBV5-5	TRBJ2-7	CASSRDRGTYEQYF	TGTGCCAGCAGCCGGGACAGGGGCACCTACGAGCAGTACTTC
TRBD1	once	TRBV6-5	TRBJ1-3	CAGASGTGAGNTIYF	TGTGCCGGGGCCAGTGGGACAGGGGCTGGAAACACCATATATTTT
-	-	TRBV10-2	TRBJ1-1	CASSAVNTEAFF	TGCGCCAGCAGTGCTGTAAACACTGAAGCTTTCTTT
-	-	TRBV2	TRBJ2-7	CASSEALRGEQYF	TGTGCCAGCAGTGAAGCGCTTCGGGGGGAGCAGTACTTC
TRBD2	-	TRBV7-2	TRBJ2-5	CASSLGTSRETQYF	TGTGCCAGCAGCCTCGGGACTAGCAGGGAGACCCAGTACTTC
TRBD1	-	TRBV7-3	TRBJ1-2	CASSLTARDRGYGYTF	TGTGCCAGCAGCTTAACCGCCCGGGACAGGGGTTATGGCTACACCTTC
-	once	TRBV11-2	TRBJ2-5	CASSLGAGGETQYF	TGTGCCAGCAGCTTGGGCGCGGGTGGAGAGACCCAGTACTTC
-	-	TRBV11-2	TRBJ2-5	CASSLGDFQETQYF	TGTGCCAGCAGCTTAGGGGACTTCCAAGAGACCCAGTACTTC
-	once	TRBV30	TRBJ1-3	CAWSLGMTGRNTIYF	TGTGCCTGGAGTTTAGGAATGACAGGACGAAACACCATATATTTT
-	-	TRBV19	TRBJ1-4	CASGFEKLFF	TGTGCCAGTGGTTTTGAAAAACTGTTTTTT
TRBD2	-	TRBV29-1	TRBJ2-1	CSVISRFGTSGGAEQFF	TGCAGCGTCATATCCCGATTCGGGACTAGCGGGGGGGCCGAGCAGTTCTTC
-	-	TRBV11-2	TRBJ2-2	CASSLDGFLGTGELFF	TGTGCCAGCAGCTTAGATGGGTTTCTTGGGACCGGGGAGCTGTTTTTT
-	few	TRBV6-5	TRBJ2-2	CASSYRLDSGELFF	TGTGCCAGCAGTTACCGCTTGGACAGCGGGGAGCTGTTTTTT
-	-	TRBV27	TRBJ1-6	CASSSGTSPLHF	TGTGCCAGCAGTTCAGGGACCTCACCCCTCCACTTT
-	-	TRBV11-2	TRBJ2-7	CASSGATYEQYF	TGTGCCAGCAGCGGCGCGACCTACGAGCAGTACTTC
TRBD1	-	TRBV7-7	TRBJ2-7	CASRTGGYEQYF	TGTGCTAGCAGAACAGGGGGGTACGAGCAGTACTTC
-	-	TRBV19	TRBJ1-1	CASSTWIGTEAFF	TGTGCCAGTAGTACCTGGATTGGGACTGAAGCTTTCTTT
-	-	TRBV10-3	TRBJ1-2	CAISAGGGDYGYTF	TGTGCCATCAGTGCGGGGGGCGGGGACTATGGCTACACCTTC